One and the same sample provided the 5 T cell receptor beta chains below, sequenced in a study of T cell responses to AZD1222 COVID-19 vaccine. Here immunoSEQ multiplex PCR was the method, and the copy in TCRdb shows in-frame clones only, minus some. The data contain 90,000 or so clones, 89% of them seen just once; the ten biggest clones take up 5% to 6%. The sample here was peripheral blood, taken 28 days after the second AZD1222 dose. These receptors originate from an adult who received the AZD1222 COVID-19 vaccine.

The chain links TRBV5-1 to TRBJ2-1; D remains ambiguous. The CDR3 extends over 16 amino acids. Trimming removed 6 bases from V and 4 bases from J, with 20 bases in between. From germline, CDR1 is SGHRS and CDR2 YFSETQ. The CDR3, as DNA: TGCGCCAGCACCAGCTCGGGCGGCGGAAGGTACAATGAGCAGTTCTTC. Translated, it gives CASTSSGGGRYNEQFF.

This chain joins TRBV4-1 and TRBJ1-3; perhaps TRBD1 as D (5 bases). Trimming stripped 3 bases from V and 4 bases from J, with 13 bases between. The CDR3 spans 15 residues. Looked up from germline, CDR1 is MGHRA and CDR2 is YSYEKL. CDR3 residues: CASSQGGRLGNTIYF. CDR3 bases: TGCGCCAGCAGCCAGGGGGGACGACTGGGAAACACCATATATTTT.

This chain connects TRBV5-1 to TRBJ1-1; D is uncertain. Germline V gene sequence: CDR1 SGHRS, CDR2 YFSETQ. There are 13 residues in the CDR3. The V and J ends lost 2 bases and 6 bases respectively, with 11 bases between them. This CDR3 reads CASSLPTLAEAFF. For the CDR3, the DNA is TGCGCCAGCAGCTTACCGACACTCGCTGAAGCTTTCTTT. Complete variable domain (other parts from reference TRBV5-1 and TRBJ1-1): KAGVTQTPRYLIKTRGQQVTLSCSPISGHRSVSWYQQTPGQGLQFLFEYFSETQRNKGNFPGRFSGRQFSNSRSEMNVSTLELGDSALYLCASSLPTLAEAFFGQGTRLTVV.

This chain links TRBV15 with TRBJ2-7, with 7 bases lining up with TRBD1. CDR3 length equals 14 residues. From germline, CDR1 is LNHNV and CDR2 YYDKDF (reference sequence). V shed 1 base and J 5 bases; nucleotides not matched to a gene: 5. The CDR3 nucleotides read TGTGCCACCAGCAGAGCACAGGGGTCTGACGAGCAGTACTTC. As protein: CATSRAQGSDEQYF.

This chain links TRBV4-1 with TRBJ1-5; 8 bases match TRBD1. The V gene end was trimmed by 5 bases and the J gene end by 7 bases; junction bases not matched to a gene: 10. The germline gives CDR1 MGHRA, CDR2 YSYEKL. This CDR3 contains 15 residues. CDR3 coding DNA: TGCGCCAGCAGCTACCGACAGGGGTTAGACCAGCCCCAGCATTTT. As protein: CASSYRQGLDQPQHF.